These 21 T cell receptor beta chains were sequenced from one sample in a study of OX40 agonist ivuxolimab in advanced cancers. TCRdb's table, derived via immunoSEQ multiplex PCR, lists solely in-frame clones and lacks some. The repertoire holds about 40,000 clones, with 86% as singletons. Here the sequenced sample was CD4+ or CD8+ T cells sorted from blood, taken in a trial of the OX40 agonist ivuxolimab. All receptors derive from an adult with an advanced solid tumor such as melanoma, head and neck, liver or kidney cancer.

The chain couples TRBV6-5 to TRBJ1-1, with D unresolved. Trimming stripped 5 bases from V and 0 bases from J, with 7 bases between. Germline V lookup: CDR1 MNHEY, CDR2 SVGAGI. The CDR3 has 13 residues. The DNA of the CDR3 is TGTGCCAGCAGTCCGAGTGTGAACACTGAAGCTTTCTTT. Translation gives CASSPSVNTEAFF.

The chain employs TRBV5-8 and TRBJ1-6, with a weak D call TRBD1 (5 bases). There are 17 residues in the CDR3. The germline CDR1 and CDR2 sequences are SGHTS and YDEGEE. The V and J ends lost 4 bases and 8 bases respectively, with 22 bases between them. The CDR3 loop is CASSRGVGGIRDSPLHF. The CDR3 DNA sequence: TGTGCCAGCAGCCGAGGGGTCGGGGGTATTCGTGATTCACCCCTCCACTTT.

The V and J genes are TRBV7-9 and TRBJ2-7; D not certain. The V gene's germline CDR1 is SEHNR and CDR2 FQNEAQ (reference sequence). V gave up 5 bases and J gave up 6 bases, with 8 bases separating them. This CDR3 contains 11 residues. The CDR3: CASSNPGEQYF. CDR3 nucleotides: TGTGCCAGCAGCAACCCGGGCGAGCAGTACTTC.

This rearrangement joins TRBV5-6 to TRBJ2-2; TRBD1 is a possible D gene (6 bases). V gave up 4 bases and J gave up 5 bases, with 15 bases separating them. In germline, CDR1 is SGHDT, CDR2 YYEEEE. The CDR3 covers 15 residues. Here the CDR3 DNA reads TGTGCCAGCAGCACTACAGGGTATTCGACCGGGGAGCTGTTTTTT. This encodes CASSTTGYSTGELFF.

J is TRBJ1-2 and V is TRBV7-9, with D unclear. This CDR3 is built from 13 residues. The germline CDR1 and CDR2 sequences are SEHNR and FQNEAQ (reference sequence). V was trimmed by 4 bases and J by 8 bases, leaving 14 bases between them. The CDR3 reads CASSSWVGVGYTF. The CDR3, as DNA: TGTGCCAGCAGCTCATGGGTCGGCGTCGGCTACACCTTC.

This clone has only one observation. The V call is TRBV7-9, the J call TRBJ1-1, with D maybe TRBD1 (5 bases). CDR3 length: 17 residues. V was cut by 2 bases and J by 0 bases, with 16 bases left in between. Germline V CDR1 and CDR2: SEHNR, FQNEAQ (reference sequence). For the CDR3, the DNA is TGTGCCAGCAGCTTACGTGGTATGGGGACCCTGAACACTGAAGCTTTCTTT. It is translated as CASSLRGMGTLNTEAFF.

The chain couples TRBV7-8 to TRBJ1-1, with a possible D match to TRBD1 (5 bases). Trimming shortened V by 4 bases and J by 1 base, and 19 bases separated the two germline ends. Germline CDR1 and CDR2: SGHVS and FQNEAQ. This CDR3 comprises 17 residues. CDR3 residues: CASSSGLTARGNTEAFF. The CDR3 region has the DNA TGTGCCAGCAGCTCCGGGTTGACAGCACGAGGGAACACTGAAGCTTTCTTT.

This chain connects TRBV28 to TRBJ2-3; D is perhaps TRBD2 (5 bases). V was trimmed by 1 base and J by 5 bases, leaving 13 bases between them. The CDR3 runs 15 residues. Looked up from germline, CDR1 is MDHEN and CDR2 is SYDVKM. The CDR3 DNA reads TGTGCCAGCAGTTTATCGGGTCGGGCGGGAGATACGCAGTATTTT. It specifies CASSLSGRAGDTQYF. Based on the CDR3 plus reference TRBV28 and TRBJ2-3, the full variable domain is DVKVTQSSRYLVKRTGEKVFLECVQDMDHENMFWYRQDPGLGLRLIYFSYDVKMKEKGDIPEGYSVSREKKERFSLILESASTNQTSMYLCASSLSGRAGDTQYFGPGTRLTVL.

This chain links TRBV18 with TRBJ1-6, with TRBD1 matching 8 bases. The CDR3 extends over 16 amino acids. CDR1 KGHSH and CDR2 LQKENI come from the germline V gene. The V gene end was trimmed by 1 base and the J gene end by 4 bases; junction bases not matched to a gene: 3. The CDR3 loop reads CASSPQDRGYNSPLHF. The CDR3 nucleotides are TGTGCCAGCTCACCACAAGACAGGGGATATAATTCACCCCTCCACTTT.

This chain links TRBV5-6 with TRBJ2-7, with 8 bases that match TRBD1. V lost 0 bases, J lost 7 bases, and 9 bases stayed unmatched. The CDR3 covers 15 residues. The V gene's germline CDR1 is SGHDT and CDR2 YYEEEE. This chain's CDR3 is CASSLGTGSAWEQYF. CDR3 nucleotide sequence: TGTGCCAGCAGCTTGGGGACAGGGAGCGCGTGGGAGCAGTACTTC.

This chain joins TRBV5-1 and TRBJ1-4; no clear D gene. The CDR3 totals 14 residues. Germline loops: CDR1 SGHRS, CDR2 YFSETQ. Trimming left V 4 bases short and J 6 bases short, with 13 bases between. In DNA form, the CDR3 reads TGCGCCAGCAGCGCCGGATCTTATGATGAAAAACTGTTTTTT. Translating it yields CASSAGSYDEKLFF.

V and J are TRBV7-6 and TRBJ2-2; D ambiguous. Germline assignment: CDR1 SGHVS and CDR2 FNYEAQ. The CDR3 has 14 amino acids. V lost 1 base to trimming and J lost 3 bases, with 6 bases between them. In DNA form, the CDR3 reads TGTGCCAGCAGCTTAGGCCTGGACACCGGGGAGCTGTTTTTT. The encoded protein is CASSLGLDTGELFF.

The CDR3 nucleotides read TGTGCCAGCAGTTCCTCACAGGGGGCTTCGGATACGCAGTATTTT. As protein: CASSSSQGASDTQYF. The chain couples TRBV11-2 to TRBJ2-3, with TRBD1 matching over 9 bases. CDR3 size: 15 residues. From germline, CDR1 is SGHAT and CDR2 FQNNGV. With 6 bases clipped from V and 6 bases from J, the junction kept 10 bases outside the gene matches.

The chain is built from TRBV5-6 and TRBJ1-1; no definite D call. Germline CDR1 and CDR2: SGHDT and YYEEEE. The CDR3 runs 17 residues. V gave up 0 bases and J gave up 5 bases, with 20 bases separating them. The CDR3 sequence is CASSLASGPTLRTEAFF. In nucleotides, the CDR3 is TGTGCCAGCAGCTTGGCCTCAGGACCAACTTTACGGACTGAAGCTTTCTTT.

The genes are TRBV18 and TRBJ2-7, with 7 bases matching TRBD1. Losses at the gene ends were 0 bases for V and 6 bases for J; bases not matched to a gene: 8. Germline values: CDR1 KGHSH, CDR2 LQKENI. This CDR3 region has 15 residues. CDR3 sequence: CASSPPGQRLSEQYF. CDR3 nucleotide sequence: TGTGCCAGCTCACCACCGGGACAGAGGCTCTCCGAGCAGTACTTC.

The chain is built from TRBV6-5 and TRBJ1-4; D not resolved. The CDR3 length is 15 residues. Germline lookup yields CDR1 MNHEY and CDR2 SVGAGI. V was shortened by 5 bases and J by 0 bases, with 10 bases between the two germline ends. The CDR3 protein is CASSLQIATNEKLFF. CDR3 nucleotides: TGTGCCAGCAGTCTCCAGATCGCAACTAATGAAAAACTGTTTTTT.

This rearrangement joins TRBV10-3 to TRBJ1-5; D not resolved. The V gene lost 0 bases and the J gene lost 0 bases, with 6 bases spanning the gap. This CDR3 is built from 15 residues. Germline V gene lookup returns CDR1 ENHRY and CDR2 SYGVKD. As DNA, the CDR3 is TGTGCCATCAGTGAGTCCGCGGGTAGCAATCAGCCCCAGCATTTT. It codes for CAISESAGSNQPQHF.

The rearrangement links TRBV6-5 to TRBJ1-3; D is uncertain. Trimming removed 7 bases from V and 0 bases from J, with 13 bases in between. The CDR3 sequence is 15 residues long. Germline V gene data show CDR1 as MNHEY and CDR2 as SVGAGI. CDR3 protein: CASISLGSSGNTIYF. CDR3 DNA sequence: TGTGCCAGCATTTCCTTAGGGAGCTCTGGAAACACCATATATTTT.

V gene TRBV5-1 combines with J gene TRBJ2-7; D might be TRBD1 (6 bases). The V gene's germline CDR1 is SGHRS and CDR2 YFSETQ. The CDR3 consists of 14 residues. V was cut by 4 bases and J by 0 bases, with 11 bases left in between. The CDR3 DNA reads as TGCGCCAGCAGCGGACTGGACAGCTCCTACGAGCAGTACTTC. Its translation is CASSGLDSSYEQYF. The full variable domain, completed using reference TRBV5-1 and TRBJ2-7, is KAGVTQTPRYLIKTRGQQVTLSCSPISGHRSVSWYQQTPGQGLQFLFEYFSETQRNKGNFPGRFSGRQFSNSRSEMNVSTLELGDSALYLCASSGLDSSYEQYFGPGTRLTVT.

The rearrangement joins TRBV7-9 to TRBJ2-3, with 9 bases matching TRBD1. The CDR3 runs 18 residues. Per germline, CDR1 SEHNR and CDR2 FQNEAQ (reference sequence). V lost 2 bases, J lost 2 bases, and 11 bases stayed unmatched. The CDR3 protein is CASSLMMGTGITTDTQYF. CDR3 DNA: TGTGCCAGCAGCTTAATGATGGGGACAGGGATAACCACAGATACGCAGTATTTT.

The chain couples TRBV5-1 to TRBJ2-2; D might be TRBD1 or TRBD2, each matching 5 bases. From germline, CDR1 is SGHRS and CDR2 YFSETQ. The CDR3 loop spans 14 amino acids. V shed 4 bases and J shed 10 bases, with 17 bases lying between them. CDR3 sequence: CASSARGDRKELFF. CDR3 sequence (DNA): TGCGCCAGCAGCGCGAGAGGGGACCGTAAGGAGCTGTTTTTT.